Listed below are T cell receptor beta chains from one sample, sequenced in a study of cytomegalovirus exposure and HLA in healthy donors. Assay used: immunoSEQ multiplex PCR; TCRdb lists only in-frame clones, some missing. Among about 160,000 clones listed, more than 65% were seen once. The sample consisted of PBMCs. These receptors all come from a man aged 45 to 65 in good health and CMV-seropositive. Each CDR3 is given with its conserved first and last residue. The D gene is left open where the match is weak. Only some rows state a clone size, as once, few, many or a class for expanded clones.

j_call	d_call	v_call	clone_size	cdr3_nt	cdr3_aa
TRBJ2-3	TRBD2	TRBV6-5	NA	TGTGCCAGCACCCAACGGGAGGGCCGTGATACGCAGTATTTT	CASTQREGRDTQYF
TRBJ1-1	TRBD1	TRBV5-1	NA	TGCGCCAGCAGCTTCCGACAGGGTGAAGCTTTCTTT	CASSFRQGEAFF
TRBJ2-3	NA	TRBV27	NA	TGTGCCAGCAGTCCGAGTACAGATACGCAGTATTTT	CASSPSTDTQYF
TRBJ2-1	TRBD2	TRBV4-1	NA	TGCGCCAGCAGCCAAGATTTGTCGGGCGGGGGGGCCGCCGGTCAGTTCTTC	CASSQDLSGGGAAGQFF
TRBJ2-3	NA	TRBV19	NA	TGTGCCAGTAGTCTAACCGGGACTTACACAGATACGCAGTATTTT	CASSLTGTYTDTQYF
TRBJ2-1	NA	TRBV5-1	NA	TGCGCCAGCAGCCCCTGGGACTTGAACAATGAGCAGTTCTTC	CASSPWDLNNEQFF
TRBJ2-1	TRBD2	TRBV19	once	TGTGCCAGTAGTATCGGGAGGAGACTACACAATGAGCAGTTCTTC	CASSIGRRLHNEQFF
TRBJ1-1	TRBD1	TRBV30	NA	TGTGCCTGGAGTCCAATCGGGGACAGGGGCCTGAACACTGAAGCTTTCTTT	CAWSPIGDRGLNTEAFF
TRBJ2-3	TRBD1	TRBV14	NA	TGTGCCAGCAGCACTTCCGGGACAGGGACCACAGATACGCAGTATTTT	CASSTSGTGTTDTQYF
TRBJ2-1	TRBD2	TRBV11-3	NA	TGTGCCAGCAGCCCAAAGACTAGCGGGAGGAATGAGCAGTTCTTC	CASSPKTSGRNEQFF
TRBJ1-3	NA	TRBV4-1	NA	TGCGCCAGCAGCCAAGATTTCAGGGCATCTGGAAACACCATATATTTT	CASSQDFRASGNTIYF
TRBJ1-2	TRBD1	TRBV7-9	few	TGTGCCAGCAGCTTCGACAGGGACAGGCGCCAGGGCTACACCTTC	CASSFDRDRRQGYTF
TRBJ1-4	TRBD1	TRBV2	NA	TGTGCCAGCAGGAGACAGGGGCCAACTAATGAAAAACTGTTTTTT	CASRRQGPTNEKLFF
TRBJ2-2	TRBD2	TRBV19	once	TGTGCCAGTAGTATAAGGGTCGGGAGGGGAACCGGGGAGCTGTTTTTT	CASSIRVGRGTGELFF
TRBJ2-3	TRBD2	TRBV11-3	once	TGTGCCAGCAGCCCAAGGACTAGCGGGAGGACAGATACGCAGTATTTT	CASSPRTSGRTDTQYF
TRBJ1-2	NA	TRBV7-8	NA	TGTGCCAGCAGCTTAGGACACCTCGATGGCTACACCTTC	CASSLGHLDGYTF
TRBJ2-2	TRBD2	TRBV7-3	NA	TGTGCCAGCAGCTCTAGCGGGGGGCAAGCCGGGGAGCTGTTTTTT	CASSSSGGQAGELFF
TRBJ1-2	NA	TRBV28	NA	TGTGCCAGCAGTGCTCCGGGAACAGGGTTTGGCTACACCTTC	CASSAPGTGFGYTF
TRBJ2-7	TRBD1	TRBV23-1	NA	TGCGCCAGCAGTCAATCTGGGACAGGGGAACCCTACGAGCAGTACTTC	CASSQSGTGEPYEQYF
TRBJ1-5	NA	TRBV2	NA	TGTGCCAGCAGTGACCCGACGGGGAATCAGCCCCAGCATTTT	CASSDPTGNQPQHF
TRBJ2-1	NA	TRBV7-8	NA	TGTGCCAGCAGCTTAGTGAGCGGACCCTTTATTGAGCAGTTCTTC	CASSLVSGPFIEQFF
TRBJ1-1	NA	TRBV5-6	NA	TGTGCCAGCAGTTTGGACCGGGACACTGAAGCTTTCTTT	CASSLDRDTEAFF
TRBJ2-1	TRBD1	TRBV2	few	TGTGCCAGCAGTCAGGACAGGAATGAGCAGTTCTTC	CASSQDRNEQFF
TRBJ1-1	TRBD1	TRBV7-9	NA	TGTGCCAGCAGCTTAGTTAGGCAGGGGGCCCCTGAAGCTTTCTTT	CASSLVRQGAPEAFF